This is a list of T cell receptor beta chains from one sample in a study of cytomegalovirus exposure and HLA in healthy donors. Method: immunoSEQ multiplex PCR; TCRdb's copy keeps in-frame clones and lacks some. The sample has around 300,000 clones, just over 85% seen once. Material for sequencing was PBMCs. The receptor source for this set is a woman between 18 and 29 years old in good health and CMV-seronegative. The CDR3 runs from the conserved cysteine through the conserved F or W. The D gene is left open where the match is weak. Expanded clones get a size class; other rows say once, few or many, or leave the size out.

TRBJ2-7 NA 14 TRBV7-2 NA TGTGCCAGCAGCTTAGCGGGGACAAACTACGAGCAGTACTTC CASSLAGTNYEQYF
TRBJ2-3 TRBD1 16 TRBV27 NA TGTGCCAGCAGTTTATGGTCCGGGACAGGGATGTTGACGCAGTATTTT CASSLWSGTGMLTQYF
TRBJ1-2 NA 15 TRBV18 NA TGTGCCAGCTCACGTACAGGAGACTCTAACTATGGCTACACCTTC CASSRTGDSNYGYTF
TRBJ1-1 NA 15 TRBV5-4 NA TGTGCCAGCAGCTCCCAAAGACAGGCGACCGGTGAAGCTTTCTTT CASSSQRQATGEAFF
TRBJ2-3 TRBD1 14 TRBV7-2 NA TGTGCCAGCAGACCCGGGACAGGGACAGATACGCAGTATTTT CASRPGTGTDTQYF
TRBJ1-5 TRBD1 14 TRBV7-9 NA TGTGCCAGCAGCCGTACGACAGGGGATCAGCCCCAGCATTTT CASSRTTGDQPQHF
TRBJ2-7 TRBD1 14 TRBV5-4 NA TGTGCCAGCAGCTGGGGACAGGGTGATCCCGCGCAGTACTTC CASSWGQGDPAQYF
TRBJ2-1 TRBD2 14 TRBV7-2 NA TGTGCCAGCAGCCAGACTAGCGGGATCTATGAGCAGTTCTTC CASSQTSGIYEQFF
TRBJ2-2 NA 16 TRBV7-6 NA TGTGCCAGCAGAAAGAGCCCAGGGCTGGTCGCCGGGGAGCTGTTTTTT CASRKSPGLVAGELFF
TRBJ2-3 TRBD2 19 TRBV7-9 NA TGTGCCAGCAGGTCTACCCGAGGGGCTAGCGGGAGAGGAACAGATACGCAGTATTTT CASRSTRGASGRGTDTQYF
TRBJ1-4 NA 14 TRBV5-1 NA TGCGCCAGCAGCCAGGACAGCTTTAATGAAAAACTGTTTTTT CASSQDSFNEKLFF
TRBJ2-1 TRBD1 15 TRBV9 NA TGTGCCAGCAGCGTAGGGGACAGGGGAGTCAATGAGCAGTTCTTC CASSVGDRGVNEQFF
TRBJ1-2 NA 15 TRBV4-1 NA TGCGCCAGCAGCCAAGCCCCAGGGGAATTAAGCGGCTACACCTTC CASSQAPGELSGYTF
TRBJ2-3 TRBD2 20 TRBV13 NA TGTGCCAGCAGCTTAGGCCTAAGAGGGCGGGAGGGACTAGGCACAGATACGCAGTATTTT CASSLGLRGREGLGTDTQYF
TRBJ2-1 TRBD2 14 TRBV19 NA TGTGCCATCTCGGCGCGGGGGGAGGGTAATGAGCAGTTCTTC CAISARGEGNEQFF
TRBJ2-7 TRBD2 14 TRBV11-2 NA TGTGCCAGCACCGCTAATTGGGCGGGAGACGAGCAGTACTTC CASTANWAGDEQYF
TRBJ2-7 TRBD1 13 TRBV5-4 once TGTGCCAGCAGCCAACCGGGACAGATCGAGCAGTACTTC CASSQPGQIEQYF
TRBJ1-1 TRBD1 14 TRBV5-1 NA TGCGCCAGCAGCTTACAGGGGGCGAACACTGAAGCTTTCTTT CASSLQGANTEAFF